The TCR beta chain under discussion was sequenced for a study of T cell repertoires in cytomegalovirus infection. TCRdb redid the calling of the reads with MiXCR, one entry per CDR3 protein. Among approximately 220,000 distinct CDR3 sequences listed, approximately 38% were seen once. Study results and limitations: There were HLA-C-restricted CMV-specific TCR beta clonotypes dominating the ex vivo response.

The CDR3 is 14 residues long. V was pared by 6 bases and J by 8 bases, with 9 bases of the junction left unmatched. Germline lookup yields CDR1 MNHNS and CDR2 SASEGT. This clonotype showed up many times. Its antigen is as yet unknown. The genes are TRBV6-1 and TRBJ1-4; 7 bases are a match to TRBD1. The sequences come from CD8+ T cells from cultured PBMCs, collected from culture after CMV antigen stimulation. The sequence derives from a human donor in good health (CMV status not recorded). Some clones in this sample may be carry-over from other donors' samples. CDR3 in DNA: TGTGCCAGCAGAGGGCGACAGGGAAGAGAAAAACTGTTTTTT. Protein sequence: CASRGRQGREKLFF.